This T cell receptor (beta chain) stems from a study of cytomegalovirus exposure and HLA in healthy donors. Study details: The approximately 110 validation repertoires, a later analysis reported, used the same platform as the 666 first-cohort repertoires.

Repertoires were generated with immunoSEQ multiplex PCR, while TCRdb's copy carries only in-frame clones and drops some. The repertoire includes 200,000 to 300,000 clones, 90% of them detected once, and approximately 3.1% sits in the top ten. The donors were part of the 120-subject validation cohort, which stood apart from the roughly 730-subject first cohort. CDR1 and CDR2 (germline): MNHNS, SASEGT. The CDR3 is made up of 16 amino acids. Trimming pared 0 bases from V and 2 bases from J, leaving 13 bases between. This clone was detected only once. The specimen sequenced was PBMCs. The chain has TRBV6-1 and TRBJ2-5, with D unresolved. The source is a woman under 40 in good health and CMV-seronegative. CDR3 protein: CASSEASTPPQETQYF. The CDR3 DNA reads TGTGCCAGCAGTGAAGCGTCGACGCCGCCGCAAGAGACCCAGTACTTC.